This T cell receptor (beta chain) derives from a study of shared clonotypes between healthy human individuals. Study-wide results and limits: Around 5.3% of naive CD4 clonotypes were shared across four donors.

V lost 2 bases and J 4 bases, leaving 12 bases between the germline ends. The CDR3 sequence is 15 residues long. CDR1 is MNHEY and CDR2 is SMNVEV in the germline V gene (reference sequence). Assay used: immunoSEQ multiplex PCR; TCRdb lists only in-frame clones, some missing. This table holds roughly 2.2 million clones, less than 95% found once. Points on this clone: Its antigen is not known.

This sequence was found in a man aged 18 to 30 in good health. Some clones in this sample may be carry-over from other donors' samples. The chain uses TRBV27 and TRBJ2-1; D is undetermined. The source material was naive CD4+ T cells from PBMCs. Subset denoted: CD45RA+ positively selected. CDR3 coding DNA: TGTGCCAGCAGTTTAATTAGGCCCCAGTACAATGAGCAGTTCTTC. This gives the protein CASSLIRPQYNEQFF.